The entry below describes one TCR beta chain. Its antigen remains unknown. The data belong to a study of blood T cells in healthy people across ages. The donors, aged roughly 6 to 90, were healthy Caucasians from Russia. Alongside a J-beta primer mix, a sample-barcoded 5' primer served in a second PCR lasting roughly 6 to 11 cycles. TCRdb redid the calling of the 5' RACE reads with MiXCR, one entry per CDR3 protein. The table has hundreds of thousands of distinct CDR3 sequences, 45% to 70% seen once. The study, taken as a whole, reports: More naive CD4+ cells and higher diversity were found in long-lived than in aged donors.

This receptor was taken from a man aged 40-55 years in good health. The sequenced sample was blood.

CDR3 in amino acids: CASRRVSGSQPQHF. CDR3 coding DNA: TGTGCCAGCAGGCGGGTGTCAGGCAGTCAGCCCCAGCATTTT. This chain uses TRBV6-5 with TRBJ1-5; the D is unclear. This CDR3 comprises 14 residues. Trimming cost V 6 bases and J 6 bases, with 15 bases left between them. The germline CDR1 and CDR2 sequences are MNHEY and SVGAGI.